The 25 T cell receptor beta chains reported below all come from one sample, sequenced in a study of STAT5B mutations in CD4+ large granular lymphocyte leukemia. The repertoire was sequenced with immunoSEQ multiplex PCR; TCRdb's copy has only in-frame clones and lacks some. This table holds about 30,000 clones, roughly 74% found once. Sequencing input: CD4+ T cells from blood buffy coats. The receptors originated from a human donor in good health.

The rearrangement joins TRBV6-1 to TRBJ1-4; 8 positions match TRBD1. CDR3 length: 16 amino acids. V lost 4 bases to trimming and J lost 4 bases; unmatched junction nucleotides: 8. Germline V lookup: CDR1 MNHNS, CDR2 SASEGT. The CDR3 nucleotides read TGTGCCAGCAGTGTACGACAGGGGCCAGATAATGAAAAACTGTTTTTT. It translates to CASSVRQGPDNEKLFF.

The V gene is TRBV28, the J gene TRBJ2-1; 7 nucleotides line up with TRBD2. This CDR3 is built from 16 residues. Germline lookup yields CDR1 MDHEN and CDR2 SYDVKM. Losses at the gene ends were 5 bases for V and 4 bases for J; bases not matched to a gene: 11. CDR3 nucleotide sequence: TGTGCCAGCAGTACCCGGCGGGGGTCCGGATACAATGAGCAGTTCTTC. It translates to CASSTRRGSGYNEQFF.

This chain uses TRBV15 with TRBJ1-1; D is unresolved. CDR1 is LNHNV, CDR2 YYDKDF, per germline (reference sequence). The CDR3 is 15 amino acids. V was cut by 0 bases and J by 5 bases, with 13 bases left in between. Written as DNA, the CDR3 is TGTGCCACCAGCAGAGATCCGGCATTGGGGACTGAAGCTTTCTTT. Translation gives CATSRDPALGTEAFF.

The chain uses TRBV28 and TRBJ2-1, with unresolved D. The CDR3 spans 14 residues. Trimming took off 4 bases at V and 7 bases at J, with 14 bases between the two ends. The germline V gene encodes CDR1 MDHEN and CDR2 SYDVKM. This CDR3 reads CASSSTRSLNEQFF. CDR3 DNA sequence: TGTGCCAGCAGTTCGACTCGTTCTTTGAATGAGCAGTTCTTC.

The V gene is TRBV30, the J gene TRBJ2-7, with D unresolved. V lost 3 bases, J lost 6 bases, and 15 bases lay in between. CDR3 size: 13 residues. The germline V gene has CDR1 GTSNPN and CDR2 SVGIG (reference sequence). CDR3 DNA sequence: TGTGCCTGGAGGCGGCAGGAGATTAGCGAGCAGTACTTC. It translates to CAWRRQEISEQYF.

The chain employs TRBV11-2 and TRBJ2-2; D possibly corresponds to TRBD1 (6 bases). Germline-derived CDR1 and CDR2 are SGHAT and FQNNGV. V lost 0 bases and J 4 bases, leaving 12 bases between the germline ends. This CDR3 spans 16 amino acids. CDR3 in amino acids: CASSLDPGVGTGELFF. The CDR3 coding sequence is TGTGCCAGCAGCTTAGACCCAGGGGTTGGCACCGGGGAGCTGTTTTTT.

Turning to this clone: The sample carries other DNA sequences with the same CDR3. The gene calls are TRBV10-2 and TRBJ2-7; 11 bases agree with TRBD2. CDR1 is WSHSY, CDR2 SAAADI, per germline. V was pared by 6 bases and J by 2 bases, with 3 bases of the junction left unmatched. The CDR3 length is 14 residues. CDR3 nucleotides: TGCGCCAGCAGGCTAGCGGGGGGCCCCTACGAGCAGTACGTC. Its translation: CASRLAGGPYEQYV.

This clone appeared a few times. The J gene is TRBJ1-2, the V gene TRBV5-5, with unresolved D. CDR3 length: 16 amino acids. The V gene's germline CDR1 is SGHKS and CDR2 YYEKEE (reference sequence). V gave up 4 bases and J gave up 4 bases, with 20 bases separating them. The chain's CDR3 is CASSLHESGVGYGYTF. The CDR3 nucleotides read TGTGCCAGCAGCCTGCATGAATCGGGCGTAGGCTATGGCTACACCTTC.

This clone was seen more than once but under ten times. This chain's CDR3 is CASSFSRANYGYTF. The CDR3 DNA sequence: TGTGCCAGTAGTTTCTCCAGGGCTAACTATGGCTACACCTTC. The rearrangement links TRBV19 to TRBJ1-2; D may be TRBD1 (5 bases). The germline V gene has CDR1 LNHDA and CDR2 SQIVND (reference sequence). Trimming left V 5 bases short and J 0 bases short, with 10 bases between. This CDR3 has 14 amino acids. Full variable domain (rest looked up from reference TRBV19 and TRBJ1-2): DGGITQSPKYLFRKEGQNVTLSCEQNLNHDAMYWYRQDPGQGLRLIYYSQIVNDFQKGDIAEGYSVSREKKESFPLTVTSAQKNPTAFYLCASSFSRANYGYTFGSGTRLTVV.

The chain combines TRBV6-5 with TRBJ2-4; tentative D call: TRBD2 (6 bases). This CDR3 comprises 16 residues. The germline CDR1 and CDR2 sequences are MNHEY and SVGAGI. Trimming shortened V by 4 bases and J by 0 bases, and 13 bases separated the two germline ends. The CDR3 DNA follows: TGTGCCAGCAGTTCTCCCCGGGGGTTAGCCAAAAACATTCAGTACTTC. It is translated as CASSSPRGLAKNIQYF.

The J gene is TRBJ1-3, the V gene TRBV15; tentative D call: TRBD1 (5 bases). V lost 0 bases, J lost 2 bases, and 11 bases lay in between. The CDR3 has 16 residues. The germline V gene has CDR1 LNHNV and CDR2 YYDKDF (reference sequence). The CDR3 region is CATSRDRGGAGNTIYF. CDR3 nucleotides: TGTGCCACCAGCAGAGATCGGGGGGGGGCTGGAAACACCATATATTTT. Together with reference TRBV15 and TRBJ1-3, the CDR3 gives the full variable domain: DAMVIQNPRYQVTQFGKPVTLSCSQTLNHNVMYWYQQKSSQAPKLLFHYYDKDFNNEADTPDNFQSRRPNTSFCFLDIRSPGLGDTAMYLCATSRDRGGAGNTIYFGEGSWLTVV.

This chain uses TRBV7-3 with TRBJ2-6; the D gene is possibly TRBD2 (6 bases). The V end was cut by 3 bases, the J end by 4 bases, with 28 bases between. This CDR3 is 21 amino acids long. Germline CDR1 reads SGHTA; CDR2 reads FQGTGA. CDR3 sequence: CASSLPGTLGPRTAGANVLTF. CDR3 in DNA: TGTGCCAGCAGCTTGCCCGGGACTTTAGGCCCCCGAACAGCCGGGGCCAACGTCCTGACTTTC.

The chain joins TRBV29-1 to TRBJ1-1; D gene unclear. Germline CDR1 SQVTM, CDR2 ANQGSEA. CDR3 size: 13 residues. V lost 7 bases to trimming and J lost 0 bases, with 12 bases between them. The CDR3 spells CSGQGDMNTEAFF. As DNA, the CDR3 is TGCAGCGGCCAAGGAGACATGAACACTGAAGCTTTCTTT.

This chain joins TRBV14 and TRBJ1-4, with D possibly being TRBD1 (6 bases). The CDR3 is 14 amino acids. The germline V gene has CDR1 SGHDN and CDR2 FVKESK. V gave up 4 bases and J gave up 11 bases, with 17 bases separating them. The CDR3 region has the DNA TGTGCCAGCAGCCCGGACAGCGGGATGCGTAAACTGTTTTTT. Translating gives CASSPDSGMRKLFF.

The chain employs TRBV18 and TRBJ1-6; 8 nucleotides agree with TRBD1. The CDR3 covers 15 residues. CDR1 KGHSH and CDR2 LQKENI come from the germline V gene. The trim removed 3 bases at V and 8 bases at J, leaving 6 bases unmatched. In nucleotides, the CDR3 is TGTGCCAGCTCACCGAGACAGGGGATGGATTCACCCCTCCACTTT. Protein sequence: CASSPRQGMDSPLHF. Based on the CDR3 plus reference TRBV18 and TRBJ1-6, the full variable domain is NAGVMQNPRHLVRRRGQEARLRCSPMKGHSHVYWYRQLPEEGLKFMVYLQKENIIDESGMPKERFSAEFPKEGPSILRIQQVVRGDSAAYFCASSPRQGMDSPLHFGNGTRLTVT.

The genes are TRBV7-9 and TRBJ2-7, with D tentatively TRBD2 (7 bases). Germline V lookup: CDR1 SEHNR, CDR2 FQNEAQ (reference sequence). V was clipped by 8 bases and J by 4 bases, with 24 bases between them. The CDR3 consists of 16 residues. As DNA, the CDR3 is TGTGCCAGCGCCTTCCAAGGGGGGGGGATTTCATACGAGCAGTACTTC. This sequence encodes CASAFQGGGISYEQYF.

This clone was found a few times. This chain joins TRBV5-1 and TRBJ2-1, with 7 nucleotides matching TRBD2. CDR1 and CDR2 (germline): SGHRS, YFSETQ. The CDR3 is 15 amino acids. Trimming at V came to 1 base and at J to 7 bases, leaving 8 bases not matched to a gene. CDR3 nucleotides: TGCGCCAGCAGCTTGAGCCAGCCCGGGAGGAATGAGCAGTTCTTC. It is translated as CASSLSQPGRNEQFF.

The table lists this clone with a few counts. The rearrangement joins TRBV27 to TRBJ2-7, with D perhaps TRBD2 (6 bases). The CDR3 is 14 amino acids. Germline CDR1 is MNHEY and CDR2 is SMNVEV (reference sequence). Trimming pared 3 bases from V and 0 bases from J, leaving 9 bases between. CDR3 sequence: CASSLGGNSYEQYF. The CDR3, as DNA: TGTGCCAGCAGTTTGGGCGGGAACTCCTACGAGCAGTACTTC.

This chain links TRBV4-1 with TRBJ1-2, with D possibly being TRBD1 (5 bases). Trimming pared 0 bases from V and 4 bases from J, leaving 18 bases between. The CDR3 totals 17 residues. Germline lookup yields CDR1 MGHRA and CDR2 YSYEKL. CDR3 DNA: TGCGCCAGCAGCCAAGAGGGAATGGGGGGGGTCGGCTATGGCTACACCTTC. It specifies CASSQEGMGGVGYGYTF.

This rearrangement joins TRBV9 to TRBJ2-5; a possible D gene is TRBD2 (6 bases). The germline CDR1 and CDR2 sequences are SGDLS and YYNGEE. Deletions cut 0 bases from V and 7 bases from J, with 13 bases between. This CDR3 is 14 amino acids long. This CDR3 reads CASSVEGAGGTQYF. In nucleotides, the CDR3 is TGTGCCAGCAGCGTAGAAGGGGCCGGGGGGACCCAGTACTTC.

CDR3 in amino acids: CASSQGQGSGYTF. The CDR3 coding sequence is TGTGCCAGCAGCCAAGGACAGGGGTCTGGCTACACCTTC. This chain joins TRBV4-2 and TRBJ1-2, with 8 positions matching TRBD1. Germline loops: CDR1 LGHNA, CDR2 YNFKEQ. Trimming cost V 1 base and J 7 bases; bases outside gene matches: 2. The CDR3 runs 13 residues.

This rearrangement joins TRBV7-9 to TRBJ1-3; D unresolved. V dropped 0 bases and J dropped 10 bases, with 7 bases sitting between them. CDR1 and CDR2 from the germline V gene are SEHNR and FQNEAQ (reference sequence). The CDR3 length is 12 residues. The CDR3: CASSLADRTIYF. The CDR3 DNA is TGTGCCAGCAGCTTAGCCGATAGAACCATATATTTT.

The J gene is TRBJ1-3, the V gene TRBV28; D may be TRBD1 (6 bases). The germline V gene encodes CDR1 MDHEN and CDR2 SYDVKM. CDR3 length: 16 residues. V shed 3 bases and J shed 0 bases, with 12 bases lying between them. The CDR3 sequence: CASSFGGGPSGNTIYF. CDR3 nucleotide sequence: TGTGCCAGCAGTTTCGGGGGGGGCCCCTCTGGAAACACCATATATTTT.

The CDR3 sequence is CASSDIGGSYNEQFF. CDR3 DNA sequence: TGTGCCAGCAGTGATATAGGGGGCTCCTACAATGAGCAGTTCTTC. This chain uses TRBV2 with TRBJ2-1, with a weak D call TRBD1 (6 bases). The CDR3 sequence is 15 residues long. The V end was cut by 3 bases, the J end by 0 bases, with 9 bases between. Per germline, CDR1 SNHLY and CDR2 FYNNEI.

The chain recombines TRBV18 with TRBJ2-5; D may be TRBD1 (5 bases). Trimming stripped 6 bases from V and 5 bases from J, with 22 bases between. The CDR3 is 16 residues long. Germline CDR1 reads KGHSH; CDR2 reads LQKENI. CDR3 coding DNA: TGTGCCAGCTCCCCCACCGGGCCAGGGCTCGGGGAGACCCAGTACTTC. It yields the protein CASSPTGPGLGETQYF.